What follows describes a single T cell receptor (beta chain). Its cognate antigen is unknown. These data originate in a study of OX40 agonist ivuxolimab in advanced cancers. The study, taken as a whole, reports: Undetermined was the antigen specificity of the expanded peripheral T cells.

The V end lost 0 bases, the J end lost 0 bases, and 11 bases lay between the germline ends. Germline V gene data show CDR1 as SGHTA and CDR2 as FQGTGA. This CDR3 has 17 amino acids. Blood samples were obtained at baseline, cycle 4 day 1, and cycle 7 day 1. Sequencing used immunoSEQ multiplex PCR; TCRdb keeps in-frame clones, though not all of them. The data show about 15,000 clones, roughly 89% seen once. Sequencing was performed on CD4+ or CD8+ T cells sorted from blood, taken in a trial of the OX40 agonist ivuxolimab. This sequence was found in an adult with an advanced solid tumor such as melanoma, head and neck, liver or kidney cancer. This sequence joins TRBV7-3 and TRBJ2-2; D is perhaps TRBD1 (5 bases). The DNA for the CDR3 is TGTGCCAGCAGCTTAACGAACCAGGGCTCGAACACCGGGGAGCTGTTTTTT. Amino acids: CASSLTNQGSNTGELFF.